Listed below are T cell receptor beta chains from one sample, sequenced in a study of OX40 agonist ivuxolimab in advanced cancers. TCRdb keeps only in-frame clones here, not all; method: immunoSEQ multiplex PCR. The sample contains around 33,000 clones, roughly four fifths of which appear only once. The specimen comprised CD4+ or CD8+ T cells sorted from blood, sampled in a trial of the OX40 agonist ivuxolimab. The source is an adult with an advanced solid tumor such as melanoma, head and neck, liver or kidney cancer. Both conserved end residues are part of each CDR3. The order of the fields is V gene, clone size, CDR3 protein. Only part of the rows carry a size: once, few, many, or a class if the clone is expanded.

TRBV5-5 | - | CASSPTPPTDTQYF
TRBV11-1 | - | CASSLETGAREQFF
TRBV5-6 | - | CASSPEIKAAEGYTF
TRBV11-1 | - | CASSWTGLTEAFF
TRBV28 | - | CASSLTGGADTQYF
TRBV19 | - | CASSTPTGTGGVAGNQPQHF
TRBV30 | - | CAWSRLNTGELFF
TRBV7-2 | - | CASSLDQGWNEQFF
TRBV4-3 | once | CASSLGQIMNTGELFF
TRBV10-3 | - | CAIKGGDYGYTF
TRBV5-1 | - | CASSASGTGVYNEQFF
TRBV6-5 | - | CASRRDRTDTQYF
TRBV15 | - | CATRPLAGVDTQYF
TRBV5-1 | - | CASSAGLASYEQYF
TRBV7-3 | - | CASSSGVSTDTQYF
TRBV7-6 | - | CASSLVSGRQETQYF
TRBV18 | - | CASSPPGASYEQYF
TRBV15 | - | CATSRELLDRVNEKLFF
TRBV5-1 | - | CASSLDQPSTDTQYF
TRBV11-2 | once | CASSFQPVEQYF
TRBV5-6 | - | CASSLTNSGGTGELFF
TRBV19 | - | CASSNFRNQPQHF
TRBV21-1 | - | CASSNDRGRRYGYTF
TRBV7-3 | - | CASSPATSGGSPQFF
TRBV6-1 | few | CASSFSGNEQFF
TRBV11-2 | - | CASSLAGGRIGELFF
TRBV7-6 | - | CASSLAPIRGSYNEQFF
TRBV7-2 | - | CASSLGRQTYEQYF
TRBV7-3 | - | CASSFHSSSNEQFF
TRBV28 | - | CASRIYRGGLNQPQHF
TRBV10-1 | - | CASSVSSGRSEQYF
TRBV6-1 | - | CASNSYGYTF
TRBV6-5 | - | CAVHRGGTEAFF
TRBV7-8 | - | CASSLDFRETQYF
TRBV7-8 | - | CASSLIRTGRYNEQFF
TRBV19 | - | CASSIGILLPNTQYF
TRBV7-2 | - | CASTPIWQGANIQYF
TRBV6-1 | - | CASILWTSNYGYTF
TRBV5-5 | - | CASSPGGWEDYGYTF
TRBV5-4 | - | CASSLDGIELFF
TRBV19 | few | CASSARSEQYF
TRBV7-3 | once | CASSSAGGGSPLHF
TRBV28 | - | CASSLAPQGMGGNTIYF
TRBV6-5 | - | CASSYSSGGNTEAFF
TRBV7-9 | - | CASSLDRDTEAFF
TRBV5-6 | once | CASSLAGGYSNQPQHF
TRBV28 | once | CASLSQGVSGYTF
TRBV6-5 | - | CASRPPANEKLFF
TRBV5-1 | - | CASSSDQGANEQFF
TRBV7-8 | few | CASSLARQNQPQHF
TRBV7-3 | - | CASSLGLAGVYEQYF
TRBV9 | - | CASSVGQRNTGELFF
TRBV19 | - | CASSMNQNTEAFF
TRBV10-3 | - | CAISDRGPPTGELFF
TRBV7-2 | - | CASSFRGRDTQYF